The rows below give T cell receptor beta chains drawn from one sample of a study of cytomegalovirus exposure and HLA in healthy donors. Measured with immunoSEQ multiplex PCR; TCRdb has only the in-frame clones, and not every one. The top ten clones hold 4.5% to 6% of a sample with under 200,000 clones, roughly 80% of them seen once. The specimen sequenced was PBMCs. The receptors were sampled from a man aged 35 to 55 in good health and CMV-seronegative. CDR3s include the opening cysteine and the closing phenylalanine or tryptophan. D genes are given only for firm matches. Only some rows state a clone size, as once, few, many or a class for expanded clones.

.	TRBV4-3	TRBD1	TRBJ1-2	CASSHADREDGYTF	TGCGCCAGCAGCCATGCGGACAGGGAGGATGGCTACACCTTC
.	TRBV18	TRBD1	TRBJ1-5	CASSTGQELRSNQPQHF	TGTGCCAGCTCCACGGGACAGGAGCTTCGGAGCAATCAGCCCCAGCATTTT
.	TRBV9	TRBD2	TRBJ2-4	CASSPAGAGNIQYF	TGTGCCAGCAGTCCTGCGGGAGCCGGAAACATTCAGTACTTC
.	TRBV7-2	.	TRBJ2-3	CASTVASGTDTQYF	TGTGCCAGCACCGTAGCCTCAGGCACAGATACGCAGTATTTT
.	TRBV7-2	.	TRBJ2-7	CASSLSAVRSSYEQYF	TGTGCCAGCAGCTTAAGCGCGGTGCGGAGCTCCTACGAGCAGTACTTC
.	TRBV7-2	.	TRBJ2-7	CASRVLTDSYEQYF	TGTGCCAGCAGGGTTCTAACCGACTCCTACGAGCAGTACTTC
.	TRBV6-5	.	TRBJ2-5	CASRLDMGARREQYF	TGTGCCAGCAGGTTAGACATGGGGGCCCGACGTGAGCAGTACTTC
.	TRBV7-2	TRBD2	TRBJ2-2	CASSLMLAGGLTGELFF	TGTGCCAGCAGCTTAATGCTAGCGGGGGGGTTAACCGGGGAGCTGTTTTTT
few	TRBV6-5	.	TRBJ1-1	CASSTETRGTEAFF	TGTGCCAGCAGTACAGAGACAAGGGGCACTGAAGCTTTCTTT
.	TRBV6-1	.	TRBJ1-3	CASSTIGGSGTIYF	TGTGCCAGCAGTACAATTGGGGGGAGCGGCACCATATATTTT
.	TRBV2	.	TRBJ2-3	CASSVAGGTDTQYF	TGTGCCAGCAGTGTGGCGGGCGGCACAGATACGCAGTATTTT
.	TRBV6-6	.	TRBJ2-1	CAIAGRGSFDEQFF	TGTGCCATCGCGGGGCGGGGAAGCTTCGATGAGCAGTTCTTC
.	TRBV7-2	TRBD2	TRBJ2-3	CASSRGTSTYTQYF	TGTGCCAGCAGCCGCGGGACTAGTACTTATACGCAGTATTTT
.	TRBV4-3	.	TRBJ1-5	CASSQDGGHSNQPQHF	TGCGCCAGCAGCCAAGATGGCGGCCACAGCAATCAGCCCCAGCATTTT
.	TRBV7-8	TRBD1	TRBJ2-3	CASRRTGDTQYF	TGTGCCAGCAGACGGACAGGGGATACGCAGTATTTT
.	TRBV6-5	TRBD1	TRBJ2-7	CASSWDRGVYEQYF	TGTGCCAGCAGCTGGGACAGGGGGGTCTACGAGCAGTACTTC
few	TRBV25-1	TRBD2	TRBJ2-1	CASSGTSGGRVYEQFF	TGTGCCAGCAGCGGGACTAGCGGGGGGCGGGTCTATGAGCAGTTCTTC
.	TRBV7-9	.	TRBJ2-7	CASSSSSYEQYF	TGTGCCAGCAGCTCGAGTAGTTACGAGCAGTACTTC
.	TRBV2	.	TRBJ1-5	CASSEALYLRDGQTHSNQPQHF	TGTGCCAGCAGTGAAGCGCTTTATCTCCGGGACGGACAGACCCATAGCAATCAGCCCCAGCATTTT
few	TRBV27	.	TRBJ1-1	CASSPQVGNTEAFF	TGTGCCAGCAGCCCCCAGGTTGGGAACACTGAAGCTTTCTTT
.	TRBV4-3	.	TRBJ1-1	CASSQDFAMNTEAFF	TGCGCCAGCAGCCAAGATTTTGCGATGAACACTGAAGCTTTCTTT
.	TRBV6-1	.	TRBJ2-7	CASSEGGGWNSYEQYF	TGTGCCAGCAGTGAAGGGGGGGGCTGGAACTCCTACGAGCAGTACTTC
.	TRBV15	TRBD2	TRBJ2-4	CATSAQRGAGENIQYF	TGTGCCACCAGCGCGCAGCGCGGAGCGGGGGAAAACATTCAGTACTTC
once	TRBV19	.	TRBJ1-1	CASSIEQTGPLTEAFF	TGTGCCAGTAGTATAGAGCAGACAGGTCCCTTGACTGAAGCTTTCTTT
.	TRBV5-6	TRBD1	TRBJ2-2	CASSFRRTGGSGELFF	TGTGCCAGCAGCTTCCGGAGGACAGGGGGCAGCGGGGAGCTGTTTTTT
.	TRBV30	TRBD1	TRBJ2-7	CAWSGGTGGYEQYF	TGTGCCTGGAGTGGCGGGACAGGGGGATACGAGCAGTACTTC
.	TRBV29-1	TRBD2	TRBJ2-1	CSVERLAGTEQFF	TGCAGCGTTGAAAGACTAGCGGGAACTGAGCAGTTCTTC
.	TRBV5-1	TRBD1	TRBJ2-5	CASSLQGDRVETQYF	TGCGCCAGCAGCTTGCAGGGGGACAGGGTAGAGACCCAGTACTTC
.	TRBV11-2	TRBD2	TRBJ2-1	CASSFGSGSVHEQFF	TGTGCCAGCAGCTTCGGTAGCGGGAGTGTTCATGAGCAGTTCTTC
.	TRBV4-1	.	TRBJ2-2	CASSHPSGNTGELFF	TGCGCCAGCAGCCACCCCTCGGGTAACACCGGGGAGCTGTTTTTT
.	TRBV6-5	TRBD1	TRBJ1-2	CASSYEGQGSYGYTF	TGTGCCAGCAGTTATGAGGGACAGGGGTCCTATGGCTACACCTTC
.	TRBV19	.	TRBJ2-5	CASLAPGETQYF	TGTGCCAGCCTAGCGCCTGGAGAGACCCAGTACTTC
.	TRBV29-1	TRBD1	TRBJ2-7	CSVERPDRGPYEQYF	TGCAGCGTTGAGCGCCCGGACAGGGGACCCTACGAGCAGTACTTC
.	TRBV21-1	.	TRBJ1-1	CASSKASGHTNTEAFF	TGTGCCAGCAGCAAAGCGTCGGGACATACCAACACTGAAGCTTTCTTT
.	TRBV7-9	.	TRBJ2-3	CASSQRAASSTDTQYF	TGTGCCAGCAGCCAACGAGCGGCTTCTAGCACAGATACGCAGTATTTT
.	TRBV19	.	TRBJ1-2	CASSTSFYGYTF	TGTGCCAGTAGTACTAGCTTCTATGGCTACACCTTC
.	TRBV28	.	TRBJ2-7	CASSSPGVGYEQYF	TGTGCCAGCAGCTCCCCCGGGGTAGGATACGAGCAGTACTTC
once	TRBV6-5	.	TRBJ1-6	CASSPSEVRNSPLHF	TGTGCCAGCAGTCCCAGCGAGGTCCGGAATTCACCCCTCCACTTT
.	TRBV6-5	.	TRBJ2-3	CASSYRGTSQKVTQYF	TGTGCCAGCAGTTATCGGGGTACCTCACAGAAAGTTACGCAGTATTTT
.	TRBV27	.	TRBJ1-1	CASRQRGTGVNTEAFF	TGTGCCAGCAGACAGCGGGGGACGGGCGTGAACACTGAAGCTTTCTTT
.	TRBV30	.	TRBJ1-1	CAWSTERAEAFF	TGTGCCTGGAGTACCGAACGGGCTGAAGCTTTCTTT
.	TRBV18	.	TRBJ1-1	CASCPGGMNTEAFF	TGTGCCAGCTGCCCGGGCGGGATGAACACTGAAGCTTTCTTT
once	TRBV5-1	.	TRBJ2-5	CASSLGQYQETQYF	TGCGCCAGCAGCTTGGGGCAGTACCAAGAGACCCAGTACTTC
.	TRBV4-3	.	TRBJ1-6	CASSQFGAGKNSPLHF	TGCGCCAGCAGCCAATTTGGGGCAGGGAAGAATTCACCCCTCCACTTT
.	TRBV6-5	.	TRBJ1-1	CASSKPGGQAFF	TGTGCCAGCAGTAAGCCGGGAGGGCAAGCTTTCTTT
.	TRBV6-1	.	TRBJ1-4	CASRGGATNEKLFF	TGTGCCAGCAGGGGGGGGGCCACTAATGAAAAACTGTTTTTT
.	TRBV27	TRBD2	TRBJ2-7	CASSLSVQRGTSYEQYF	TGTGCCAGCAGTTTATCTGTACAGCGGGGGACCTCCTACGAGCAGTACTTC
.	TRBV27	TRBD1	TRBJ1-2	CASSFGRGVDYGYTF	TGTGCCAGCAGTTTTGGCAGGGGGGTGGACTATGGCTACACCTTC
.	TRBV5-4	TRBD1	TRBJ1-6	CASSLGSGGGPRYLHF	TGTGCCAGCAGCTTGGGTTCGGGAGGGGGCCCGAGATACCTCCACTTT
.	TRBV27	.	TRBJ1-1	CASRAWAGNTEAFF	TGTGCCAGCAGGGCTTGGGCAGGGAACACTGAAGCTTTCTTT